Here is one T cell receptor (beta chain) with its context. Specified time point: pre-treatment sample, taken before nivolumab and TIL therapy. Pleural nodules or supraclavicular lymph nodes made up most of the excised metastases sampled. The data were obtained in a study of TIL therapy for anti-PD-1-resistant metastatic lung cancer. Germline V gene data show CDR1 as LGHNA and CDR2 as YNFKEQ. V dropped 0 bases and J dropped 4 bases, with 8 bases sitting between them. This CDR3 is built from 14 residues. The immunoSEQ assay was v3. TCRdb's table, derived via immunoSEQ multiplex PCR, lists solely in-frame clones and lacks some. The repertoire holds about 10,000 clones, with 56% as singletons.

The chain recombines TRBV4-2 with TRBJ2-3; D call uncertain. Sequenced here: tumor tissue, sampled at baseline. The receptor's source is a person aged 25-85 years with non-small cell lung cancer. The CDR3 nucleotides read TGTGCCAGCAGCCAAGAGAGGAGCTCAGATACGCAGTATTTT. Its protein product is CASSQERSSDTQYF.